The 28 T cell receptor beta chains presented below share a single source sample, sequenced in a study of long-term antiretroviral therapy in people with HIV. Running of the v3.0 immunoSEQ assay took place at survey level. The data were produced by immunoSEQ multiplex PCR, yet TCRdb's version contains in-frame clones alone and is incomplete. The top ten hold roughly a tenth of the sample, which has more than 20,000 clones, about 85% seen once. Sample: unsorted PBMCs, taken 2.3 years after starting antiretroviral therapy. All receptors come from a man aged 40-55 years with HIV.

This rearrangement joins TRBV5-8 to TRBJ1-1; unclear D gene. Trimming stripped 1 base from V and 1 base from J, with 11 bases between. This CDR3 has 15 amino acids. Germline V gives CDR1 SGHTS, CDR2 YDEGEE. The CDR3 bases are TGTGCCAGCAGCTTGACATCGTCGGGGAACACTGAAGCTTTCTTT. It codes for CASSLTSSGNTEAFF.

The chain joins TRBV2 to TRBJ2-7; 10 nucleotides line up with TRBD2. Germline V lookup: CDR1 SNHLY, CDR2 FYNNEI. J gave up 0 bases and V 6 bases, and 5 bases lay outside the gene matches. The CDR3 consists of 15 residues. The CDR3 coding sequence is TGTGCCAGCAGGGAACTAGCGGGGTACTCCTACGAGCAGTACTTC. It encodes CASRELAGYSYEQYF.

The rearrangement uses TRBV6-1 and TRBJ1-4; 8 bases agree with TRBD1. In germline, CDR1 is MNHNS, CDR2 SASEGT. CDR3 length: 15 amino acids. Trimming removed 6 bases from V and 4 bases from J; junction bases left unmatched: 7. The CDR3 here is CASRYGQGDNEKLFF. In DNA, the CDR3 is TGTGCCAGCAGATATGGACAGGGCGATAATGAAAAACTGTTTTTT.

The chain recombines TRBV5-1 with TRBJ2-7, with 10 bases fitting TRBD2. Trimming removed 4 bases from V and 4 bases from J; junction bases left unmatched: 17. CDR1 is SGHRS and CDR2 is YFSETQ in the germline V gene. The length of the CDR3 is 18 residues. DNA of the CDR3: TGCGCCAGCAGCCTCCCGGAGAGCGGGGGGGCGCTGTCTTACGAGCAGTACTTC. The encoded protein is CASSLPESGGALSYEQYF.

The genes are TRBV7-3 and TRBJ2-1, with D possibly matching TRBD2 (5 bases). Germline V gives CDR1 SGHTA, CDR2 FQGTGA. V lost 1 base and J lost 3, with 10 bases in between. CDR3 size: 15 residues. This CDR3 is CASSLNSADYNEQFF. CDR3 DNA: TGTGCCAGCAGCTTAAATAGCGCGGACTACAATGAGCAGTTCTTC. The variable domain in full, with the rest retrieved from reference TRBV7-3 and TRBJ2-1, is GAGVSQTPSNKVTEKGKYVELRCDPISGHTALYWYRQSLGQGPEFLIYFQGTGAADDSGLPNDRFFAVRPEGSVSTLKIQRTERGDSAVYLCASSLNSADYNEQFFGPGTRLTVL.

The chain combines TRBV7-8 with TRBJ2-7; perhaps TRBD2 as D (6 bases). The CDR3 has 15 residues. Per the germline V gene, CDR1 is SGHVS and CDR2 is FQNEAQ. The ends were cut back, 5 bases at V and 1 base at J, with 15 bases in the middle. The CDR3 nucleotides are TGTGCCAGCAGCCTTGAAGCCGGGACTTCCTACGAGCAGTACTTC. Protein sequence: CASSLEAGTSYEQYF.

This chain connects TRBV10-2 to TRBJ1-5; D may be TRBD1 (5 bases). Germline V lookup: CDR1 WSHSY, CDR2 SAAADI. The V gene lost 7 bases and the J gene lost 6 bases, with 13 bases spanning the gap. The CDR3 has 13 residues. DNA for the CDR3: TGCGCCAGCACCGGACTGCAGGGTCAGCCCCAGCATTTT. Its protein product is CASTGLQGQPQHF.

The DNA for the CDR3 is TGTGCCAGTGGATTAACAGTCCAAGAGACCCAGTACTTC. Translating gives CASGLTVQETQYF. This sequence joins TRBV27 and TRBJ2-5; D is unclear. CDR1 is MNHEY and CDR2 is SMNVEV in the germline V gene (reference sequence). CDR3 length equals 13 residues. V was shortened by 9 bases and J by 1 base, with 12 bases between the two germline ends.

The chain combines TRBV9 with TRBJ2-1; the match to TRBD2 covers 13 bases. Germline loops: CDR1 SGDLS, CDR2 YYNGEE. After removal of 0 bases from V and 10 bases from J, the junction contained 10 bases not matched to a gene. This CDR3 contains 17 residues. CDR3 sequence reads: CASSVGLAGGIEGEQFF. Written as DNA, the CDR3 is TGTGCCAGCAGCGTAGGACTAGCGGGGGGTATAGAGGGGGAGCAGTTCTTC.

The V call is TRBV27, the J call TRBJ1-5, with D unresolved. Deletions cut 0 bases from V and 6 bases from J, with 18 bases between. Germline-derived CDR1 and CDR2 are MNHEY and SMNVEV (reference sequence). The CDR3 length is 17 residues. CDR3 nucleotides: TGTGCCAGCAGTTTATCCCGCGTCGCGGGGAGCGGTCAGCCCCAGCATTTT. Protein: CASSLSRVAGSGQPQHF.

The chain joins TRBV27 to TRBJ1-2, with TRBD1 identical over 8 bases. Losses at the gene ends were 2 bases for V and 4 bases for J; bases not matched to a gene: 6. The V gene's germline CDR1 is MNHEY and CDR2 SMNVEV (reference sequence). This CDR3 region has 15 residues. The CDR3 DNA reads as TGTGCCAGCAGTTTAAATGGACAGGGCGGCTATGGCTACACCTTC. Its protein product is CASSLNGQGGYGYTF.

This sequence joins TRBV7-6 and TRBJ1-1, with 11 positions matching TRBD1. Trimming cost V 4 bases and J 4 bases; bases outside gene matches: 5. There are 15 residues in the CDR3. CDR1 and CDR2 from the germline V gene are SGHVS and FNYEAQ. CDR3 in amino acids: CASSSGQGVGTEAFF. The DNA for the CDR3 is TGTGCCAGCAGCTCGGGACAGGGGGTCGGCACTGAAGCTTTCTTT. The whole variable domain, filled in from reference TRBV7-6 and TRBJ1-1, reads GAGVSQSPRYKVTKRGQDVALRCDPISGHVSLYWYRQALGQGPEFLTYFNYEAQQDKSGLPNDRFSAERPEGSISTLTIQRTEQRDSAMYRCASSSGQGVGTEAFFGQGTRLTVV.

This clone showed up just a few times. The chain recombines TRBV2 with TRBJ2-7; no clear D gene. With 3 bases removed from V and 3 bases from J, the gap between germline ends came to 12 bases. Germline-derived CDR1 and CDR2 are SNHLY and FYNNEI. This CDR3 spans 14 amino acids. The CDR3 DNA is TGTGCCAGCAGTGATAATCGGCAGTACTACGAGCAGTACTTC. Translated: CASSDNRQYYEQYF. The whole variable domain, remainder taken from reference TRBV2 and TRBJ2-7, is EPEVTQTPSHQVTQMGQEVILRCVPISNHLYFYWYRQILGQKVEFLVSFYNNEISEKSEIFDDQFSVERPDGSNFTLKIRSTKLEDSAMYFCASSDNRQYYEQYFGPGTRLTVT.

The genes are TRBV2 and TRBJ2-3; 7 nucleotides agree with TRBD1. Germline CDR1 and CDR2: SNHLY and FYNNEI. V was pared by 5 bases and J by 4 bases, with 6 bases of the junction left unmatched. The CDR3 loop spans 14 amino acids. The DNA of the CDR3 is TGTGCCAGCAGTCTGACAGGGCGGGCAGATACGCAGTATTTT. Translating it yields CASSLTGRADTQYF. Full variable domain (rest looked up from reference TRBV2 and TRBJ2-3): EPEVTQTPSHQVTQMGQEVILRCVPISNHLYFYWYRQILGQKVEFLVSFYNNEISEKSEIFDDQFSVERPDGSNFTLKIRSTKLEDSAMYFCASSLTGRADTQYFGPGTRLTVL.

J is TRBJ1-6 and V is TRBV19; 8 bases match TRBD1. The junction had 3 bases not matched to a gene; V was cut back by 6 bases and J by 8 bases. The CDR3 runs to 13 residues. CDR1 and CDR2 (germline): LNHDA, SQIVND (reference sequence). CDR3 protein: CASSYRGDSPLHF. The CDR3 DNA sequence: TGTGCCAGTAGCTACAGGGGGGATTCACCCCTCCACTTT.

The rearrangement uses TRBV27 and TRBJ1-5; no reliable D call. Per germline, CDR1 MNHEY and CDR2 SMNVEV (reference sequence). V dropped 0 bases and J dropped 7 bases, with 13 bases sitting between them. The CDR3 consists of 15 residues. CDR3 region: CASSLSWGGGQPQHF. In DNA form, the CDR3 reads TGTGCCAGCAGTTTATCGTGGGGAGGTGGGCAGCCCCAGCATTTT.

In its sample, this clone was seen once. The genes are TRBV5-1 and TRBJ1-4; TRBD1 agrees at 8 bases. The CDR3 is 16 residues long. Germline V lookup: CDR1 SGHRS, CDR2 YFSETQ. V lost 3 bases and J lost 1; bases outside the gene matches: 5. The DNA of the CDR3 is TGCGCCAGCAGCTCAGGACAGGGAAGAACTAATGAAAAACTGTTTTTT. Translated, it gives CASSSGQGRTNEKLFF.

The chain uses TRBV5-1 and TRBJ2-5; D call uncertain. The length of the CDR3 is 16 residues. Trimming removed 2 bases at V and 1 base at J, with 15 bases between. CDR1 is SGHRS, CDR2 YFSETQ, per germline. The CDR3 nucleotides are TGCGCCAGCAGCTTTCTGGGAAGCGCCCCCCAAGAGACCCAGTACTTC. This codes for CASSFLGSAPQETQYF.

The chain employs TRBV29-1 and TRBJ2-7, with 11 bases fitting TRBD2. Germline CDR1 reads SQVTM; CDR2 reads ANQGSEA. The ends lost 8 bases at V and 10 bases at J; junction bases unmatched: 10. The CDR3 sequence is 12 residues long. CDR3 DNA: TGCAGCTTTTACGAGACTAGCGGGGTCCAGTACTTC. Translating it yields CSFYETSGVQYF.

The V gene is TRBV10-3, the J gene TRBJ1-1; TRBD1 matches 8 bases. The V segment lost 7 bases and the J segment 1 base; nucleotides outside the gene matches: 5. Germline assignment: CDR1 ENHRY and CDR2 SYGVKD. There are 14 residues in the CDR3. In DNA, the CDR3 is TGTGCCATCACCCAGACAGGGGAGAACACTGAAGCTTTCTTT. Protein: CAITQTGENTEAFF.

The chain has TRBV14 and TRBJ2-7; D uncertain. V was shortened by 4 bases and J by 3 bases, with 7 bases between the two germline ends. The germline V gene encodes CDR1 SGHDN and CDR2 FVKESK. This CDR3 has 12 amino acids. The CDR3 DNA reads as TGTGCCAGCAGCCCCGGGTTCTACGAGCAGTACTTC. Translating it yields CASSPGFYEQYF.

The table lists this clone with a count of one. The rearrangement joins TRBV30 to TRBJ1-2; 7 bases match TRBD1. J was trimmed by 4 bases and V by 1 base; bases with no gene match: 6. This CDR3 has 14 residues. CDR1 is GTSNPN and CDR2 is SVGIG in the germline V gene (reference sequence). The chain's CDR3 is CAWSDPGGAYGYTF. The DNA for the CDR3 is TGTGCCTGGAGTGACCCAGGGGGGGCCTATGGCTACACCTTC.

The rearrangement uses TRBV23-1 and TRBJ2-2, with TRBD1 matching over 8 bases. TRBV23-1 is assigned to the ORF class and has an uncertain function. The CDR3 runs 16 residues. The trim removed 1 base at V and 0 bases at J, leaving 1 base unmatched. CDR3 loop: CASSQLTGANTGELFF. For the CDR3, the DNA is TGCGCCAGCAGTCAATTGACAGGGGCGAACACCGGGGAGCTGTTTTTT.

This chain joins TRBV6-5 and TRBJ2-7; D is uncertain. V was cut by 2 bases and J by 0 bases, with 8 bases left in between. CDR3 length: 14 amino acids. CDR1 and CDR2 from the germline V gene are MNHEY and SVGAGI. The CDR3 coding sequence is TGTGCCAGCAGTTACAACCATCGCTCCTACGAGCAGTACTTC. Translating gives CASSYNHRSYEQYF.

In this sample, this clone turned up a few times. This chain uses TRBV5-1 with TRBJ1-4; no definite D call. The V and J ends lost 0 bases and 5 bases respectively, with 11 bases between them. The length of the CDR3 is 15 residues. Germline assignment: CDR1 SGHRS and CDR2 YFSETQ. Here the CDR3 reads CASSLDGNLNEKLFF. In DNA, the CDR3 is TGCGCCAGCAGCTTGGATGGCAACCTCAATGAAAAACTGTTTTTT.

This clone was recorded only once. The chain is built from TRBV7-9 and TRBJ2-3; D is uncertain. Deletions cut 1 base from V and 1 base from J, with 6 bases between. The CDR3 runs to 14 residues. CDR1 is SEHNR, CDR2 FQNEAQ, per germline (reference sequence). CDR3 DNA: TGTGCCAGCAGCTTAGAGCTCGGCACAGATACGCAGTATTTT. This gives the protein CASSLELGTDTQYF.

CDR3: CASSEFRALSYEQYF. In DNA, the CDR3 is TGTGCCAGCAGTGAATTTAGGGCGCTCTCCTACGAGCAGTACTTC. The genes are TRBV6-1 and TRBJ2-7, with no clear D. CDR1 and CDR2 (germline): MNHNS, SASEGT. CDR3 length equals 15 residues. Trimming stripped 2 bases from V and 0 bases from J, with 11 bases between.

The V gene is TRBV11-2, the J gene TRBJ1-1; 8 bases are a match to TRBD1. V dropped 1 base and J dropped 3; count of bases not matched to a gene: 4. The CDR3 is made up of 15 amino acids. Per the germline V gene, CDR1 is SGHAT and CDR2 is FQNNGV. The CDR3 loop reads CASSLGQGIYTEAFF. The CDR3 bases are TGTGCCAGCAGCTTAGGACAGGGGATTTACACTGAAGCTTTCTTT.